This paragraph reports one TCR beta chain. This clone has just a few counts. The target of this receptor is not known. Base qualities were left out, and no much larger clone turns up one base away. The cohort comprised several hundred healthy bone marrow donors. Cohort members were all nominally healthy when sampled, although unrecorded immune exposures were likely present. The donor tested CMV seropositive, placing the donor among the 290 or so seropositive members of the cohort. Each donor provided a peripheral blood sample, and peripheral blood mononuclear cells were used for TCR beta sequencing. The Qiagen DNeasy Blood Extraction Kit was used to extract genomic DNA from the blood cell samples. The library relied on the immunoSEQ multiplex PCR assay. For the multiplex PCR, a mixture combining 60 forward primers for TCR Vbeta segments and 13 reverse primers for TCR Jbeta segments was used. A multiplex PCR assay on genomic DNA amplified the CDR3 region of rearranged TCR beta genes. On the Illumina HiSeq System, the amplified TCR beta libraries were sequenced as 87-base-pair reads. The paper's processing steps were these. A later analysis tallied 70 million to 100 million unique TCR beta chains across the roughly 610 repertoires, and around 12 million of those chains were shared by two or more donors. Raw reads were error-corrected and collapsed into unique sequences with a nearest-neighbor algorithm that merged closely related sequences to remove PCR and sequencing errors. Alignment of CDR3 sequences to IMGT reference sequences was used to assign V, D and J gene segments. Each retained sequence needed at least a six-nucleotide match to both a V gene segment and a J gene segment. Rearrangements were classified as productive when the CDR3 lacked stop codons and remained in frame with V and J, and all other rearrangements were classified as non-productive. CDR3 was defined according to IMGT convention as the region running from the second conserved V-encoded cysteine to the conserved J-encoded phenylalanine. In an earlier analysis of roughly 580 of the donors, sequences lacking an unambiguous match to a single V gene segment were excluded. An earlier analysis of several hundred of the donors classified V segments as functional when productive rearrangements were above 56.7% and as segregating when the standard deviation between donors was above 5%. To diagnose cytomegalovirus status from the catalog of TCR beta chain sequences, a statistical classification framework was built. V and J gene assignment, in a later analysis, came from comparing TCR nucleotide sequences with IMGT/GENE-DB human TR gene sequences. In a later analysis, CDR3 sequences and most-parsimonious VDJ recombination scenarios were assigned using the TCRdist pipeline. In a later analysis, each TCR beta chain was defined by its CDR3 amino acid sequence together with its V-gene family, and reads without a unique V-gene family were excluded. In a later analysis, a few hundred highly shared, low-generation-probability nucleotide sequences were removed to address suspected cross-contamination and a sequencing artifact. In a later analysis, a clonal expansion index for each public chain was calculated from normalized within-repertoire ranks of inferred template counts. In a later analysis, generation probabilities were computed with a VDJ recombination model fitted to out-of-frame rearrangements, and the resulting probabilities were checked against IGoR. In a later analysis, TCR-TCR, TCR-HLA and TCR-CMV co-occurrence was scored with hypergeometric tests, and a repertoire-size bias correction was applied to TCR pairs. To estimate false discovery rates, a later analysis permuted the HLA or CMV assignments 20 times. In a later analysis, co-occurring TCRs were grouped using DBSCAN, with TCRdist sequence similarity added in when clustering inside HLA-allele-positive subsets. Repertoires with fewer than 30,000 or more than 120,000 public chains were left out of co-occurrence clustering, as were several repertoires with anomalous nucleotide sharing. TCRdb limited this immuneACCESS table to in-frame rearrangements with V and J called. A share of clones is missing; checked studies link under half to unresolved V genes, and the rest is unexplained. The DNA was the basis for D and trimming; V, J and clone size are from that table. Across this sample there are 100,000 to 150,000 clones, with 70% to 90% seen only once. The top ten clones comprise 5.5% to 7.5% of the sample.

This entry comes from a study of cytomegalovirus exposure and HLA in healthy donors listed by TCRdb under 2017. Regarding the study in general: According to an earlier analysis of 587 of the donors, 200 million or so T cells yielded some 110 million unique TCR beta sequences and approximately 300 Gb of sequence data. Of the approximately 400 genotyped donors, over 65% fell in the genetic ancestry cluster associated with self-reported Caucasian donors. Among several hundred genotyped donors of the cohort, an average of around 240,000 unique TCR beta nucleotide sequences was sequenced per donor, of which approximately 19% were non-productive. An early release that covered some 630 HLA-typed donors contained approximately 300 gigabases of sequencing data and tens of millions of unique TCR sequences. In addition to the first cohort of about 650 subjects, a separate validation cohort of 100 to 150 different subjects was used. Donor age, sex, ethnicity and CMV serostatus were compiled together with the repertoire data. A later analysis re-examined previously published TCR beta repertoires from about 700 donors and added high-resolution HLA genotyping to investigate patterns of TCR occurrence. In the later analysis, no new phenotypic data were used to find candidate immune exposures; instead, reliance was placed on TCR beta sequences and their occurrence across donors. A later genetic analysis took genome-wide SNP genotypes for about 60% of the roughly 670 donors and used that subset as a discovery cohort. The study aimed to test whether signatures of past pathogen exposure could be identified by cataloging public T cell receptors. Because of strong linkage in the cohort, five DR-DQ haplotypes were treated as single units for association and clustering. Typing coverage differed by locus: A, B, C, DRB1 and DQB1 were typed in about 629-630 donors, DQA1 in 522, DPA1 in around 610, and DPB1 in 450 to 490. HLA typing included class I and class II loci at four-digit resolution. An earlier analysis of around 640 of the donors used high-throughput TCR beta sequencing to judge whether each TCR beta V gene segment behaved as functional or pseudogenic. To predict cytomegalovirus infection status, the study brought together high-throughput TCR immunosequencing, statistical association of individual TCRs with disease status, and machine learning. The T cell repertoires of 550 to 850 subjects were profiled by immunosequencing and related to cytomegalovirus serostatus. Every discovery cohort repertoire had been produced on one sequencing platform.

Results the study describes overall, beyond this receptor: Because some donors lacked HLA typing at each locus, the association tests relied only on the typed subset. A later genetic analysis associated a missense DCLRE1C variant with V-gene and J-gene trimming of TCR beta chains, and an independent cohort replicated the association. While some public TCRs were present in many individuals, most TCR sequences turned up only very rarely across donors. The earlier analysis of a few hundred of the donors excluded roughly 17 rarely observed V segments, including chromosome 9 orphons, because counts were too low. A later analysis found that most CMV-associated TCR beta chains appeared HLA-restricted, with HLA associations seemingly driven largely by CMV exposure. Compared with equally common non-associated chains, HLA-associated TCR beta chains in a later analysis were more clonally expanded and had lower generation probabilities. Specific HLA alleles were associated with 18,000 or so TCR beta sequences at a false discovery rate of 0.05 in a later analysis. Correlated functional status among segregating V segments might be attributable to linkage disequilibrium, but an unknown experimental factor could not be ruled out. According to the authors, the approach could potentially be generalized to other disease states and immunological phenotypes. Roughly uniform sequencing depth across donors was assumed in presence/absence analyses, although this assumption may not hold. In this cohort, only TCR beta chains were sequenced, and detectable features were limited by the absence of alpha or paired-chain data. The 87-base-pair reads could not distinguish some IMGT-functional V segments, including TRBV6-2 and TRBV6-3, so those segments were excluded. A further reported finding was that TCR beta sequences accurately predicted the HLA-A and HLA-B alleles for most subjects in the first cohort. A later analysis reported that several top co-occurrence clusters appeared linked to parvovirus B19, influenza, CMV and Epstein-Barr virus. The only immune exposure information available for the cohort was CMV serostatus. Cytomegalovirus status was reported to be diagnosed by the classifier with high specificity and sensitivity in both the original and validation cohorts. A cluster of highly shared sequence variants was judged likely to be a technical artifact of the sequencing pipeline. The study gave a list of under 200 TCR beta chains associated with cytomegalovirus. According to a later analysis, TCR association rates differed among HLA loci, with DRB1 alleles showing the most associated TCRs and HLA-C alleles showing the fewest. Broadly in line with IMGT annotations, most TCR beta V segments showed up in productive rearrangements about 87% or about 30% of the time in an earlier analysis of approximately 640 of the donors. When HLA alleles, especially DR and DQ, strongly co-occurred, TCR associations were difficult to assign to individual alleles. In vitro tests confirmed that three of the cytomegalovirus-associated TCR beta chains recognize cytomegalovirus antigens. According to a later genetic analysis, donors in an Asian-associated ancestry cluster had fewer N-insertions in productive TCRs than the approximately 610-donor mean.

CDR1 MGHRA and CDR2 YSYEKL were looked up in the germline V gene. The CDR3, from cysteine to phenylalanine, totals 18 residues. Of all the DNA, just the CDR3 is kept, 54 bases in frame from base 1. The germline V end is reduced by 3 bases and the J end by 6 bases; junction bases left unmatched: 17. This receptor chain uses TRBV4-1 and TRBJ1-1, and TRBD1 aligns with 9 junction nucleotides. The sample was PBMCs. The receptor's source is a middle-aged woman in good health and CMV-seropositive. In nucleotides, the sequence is TGCGCCAGCAGCCAGCCTCCGGGACAGGGATCCTCGAGCGCTGAAGCTTTCTTT. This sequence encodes CASSQPPGQGSSSAEAFF.